This T cell receptor beta chain came from a study of T cells in Graves' hyperthyroidism and ophthalmopathy. Whole-study context: Sampling of peripheral blood happened at initial diagnosis, prior to any treatment.

This clonotype was seen ten or more times. Its antigen is not known. Template material for amplifying TCR beta CDR3 regions consisted of RNA transcripts. First-round RT-PCR targeting the TCR CDR3 was performed with the HTBI primer set. Via MiXCR, TCRdb re-called the multiplex PCR reads, giving one row per CDR3 protein. Of about 640,000 distinct CDR3 sequences listed, under 25% are singletons. CDR1 is SGHRS and CDR2 is YFSETQ in the germline V gene. CDR3 length: 15 amino acids. The junction had 6 bases not matched to a gene; V was cut back by 1 base and J by 4 bases. Findings and caveats of the study: Most clonotypes that expanded in the thyroid above 0.001 also showed up in blood. In validation, the model predicted ophthalmopathy. These predictions came a median about 6 months before onset.

This TCR was sampled from a man younger than 45 with Graves' ophthalmopathy. Sequenced sample: blood. The genes are TRBV5-1 and TRBJ2-7, with 9 bases identical to TRBD2. The CDR3 loop is CASSLISREGYEQYF. Here the CDR3 DNA reads TGCGCCAGCAGCTTGATATCGCGGGAGGGATACGAGCAGTACTTC.